The rows below give T cell receptor beta chains drawn from one sample of a study of PD-L1 blockade in urothelial cancer. Repertoires were generated with immunoSEQ multiplex PCR, while TCRdb's copy carries only in-frame clones and drops some. Of more than 65,000 clones in the sample, about 85% were seen once. Sequenced here: PBMCs, sampled around atezolizumab (anti-PD-L1) treatment. These receptors all stem from a woman aged 65 to 85 with urothelial cancer. The CDR3 runs from the conserved cysteine through the conserved F or W. D genes are given only for firm matches. Rows give clone size only sometimes, using once, few, many, or a class for an expanded clone.

.,TRBJ2-1,TRBV4-3,.,CASSQERGWYGEQFF,TGCGCCAGCAGCCAAGAAAGGGGTTGGTATGGTGAGCAGTTCTTC
.,TRBJ1-1,TRBV5-1,.,CASSSRENTEAFF,TGCGCCAGCAGCTCCAGGGAGAACACTGAAGCTTTCTTT
.,TRBJ1-2,TRBV10-3,.,CATSPDGEDYGYTF,TGTGCCACCTCCCCTGACGGCGAGGACTATGGCTACACCTTC
.,TRBJ2-3,TRBV29-1,.,CSVAPRADTQYF,TGCAGCGTCGCCCCGAGGGCAGATACGCAGTATTTT
once,TRBJ1-5,TRBV5-8,TRBD1,CASSSPGSGGAGQPQHF,TGTGCCAGCAGCTCCCCGGGCTCAGGGGGCGCCGGTCAGCCCCAGCATTTT
.,TRBJ2-7,TRBV5-1,.,CASSLNAGPYEQYF,TGCGCCAGCAGCTTGAATGCAGGGCCCTACGAGCAGTACTTC
.,TRBJ2-3,TRBV7-3,.,CASSLIGDSTDTQYF,TGTGCCAGCAGCTTAATAGGGGACTCAACAGATACGCAGTATTTT
.,TRBJ2-2,TRBV9,.,CASSVNILSTGELFF,TGTGCCAGCAGCGTAAACATTTTGTCCACCGGGGAGCTGTTTTTT
.,TRBJ1-5,TRBV19,.,CASRRDRTQYSNQPQHF,TGTGCCAGTAGGAGAGACCGGACTCAATATAGCAATCAGCCCCAGCATTTT
.,TRBJ2-1,TRBV30,.,CAWKTPGVYNEQFF,TGTGCCTGGAAAACTCCGGGTGTTTACAATGAGCAGTTCTTC
.,TRBJ2-3,TRBV6-6,.,CASSYAGGETDTQYF,TGTGCCAGCAGTTACGCTGGAGGGGAAACAGATACGCAGTATTTT
.,TRBJ1-5,TRBV28,TRBD1,CASSPGTGNQPQHF,TGTGCCAGCAGTCCCGGGACAGGGAATCAGCCCCAGCATTTT
.,TRBJ1-6,TRBV7-2,TRBD1,CASSFSGTAYNSPLHF,TGTGCCAGCAGCTTCTCTGGGACAGCTTATAATTCACCCCTCCACTTT
.,TRBJ2-3,TRBV5-4,TRBD2,CASSSRLAGAGDTQYF,TGTGCCAGCAGCTCCCGACTAGCGGGAGCGGGTGATACGCAGTATTTT
.,TRBJ1-2,TRBV10-3,.,CAISETGYGYTF,TGTGCCATCAGTGAGACAGGTTATGGCTACACCTTC
.,TRBJ2-4,TRBV6-5,TRBD2,CASKAGVQNIQYF,TGTGCCAGCAAAGCGGGGGTGCAAAACATTCAGTACTTC
.,TRBJ2-1,TRBV6-1,.,CASSEVAGPYNEQFF,TGTGCCAGCAGTGAAGTGGCGGGACCCTACAATGAGCAGTTCTTC
.,TRBJ2-1,TRBV4-3,TRBD2,CASSLAGGPYNEQFF,TGCGCCAGCAGCCTAGCGGGGGGACCTTACAATGAGCAGTTCTTC
.,TRBJ2-7,TRBV29-1,TRBD1,CSVESGGYEQYF,TGCAGCGTTGAGTCAGGGGGCTACGAGCAGTACTTC
.,TRBJ1-2,TRBV27,TRBD1,CASRGAPPGGYGYTF,TGTGCCAGCCGAGGAGCCCCGCCAGGGGGCTATGGCTACACCTTC
.,TRBJ2-5,TRBV19,TRBD2,CASRALAGRETQYF,TGTGCCAGTAGGGCCCTAGCGGGACGAGAGACCCAGTACTTC
.,TRBJ1-2,TRBV27,TRBD1,CASSLSRYGTGFGPYGYTF,TGTGCCAGCAGTTTATCCCGCTACGGGACAGGATTTGGACCCTATGGCTACACCTTC
once,TRBJ2-1,TRBV4-1,.,CASSLISTEFF,TGCGCCAGCAGCCTTATCTCCACGGAGTTCTTC
.,TRBJ2-3,TRBV5-1,.,CASSLADTQYF,TGCGCCAGCAGCTTGGCTGATACGCAGTATTTT
.,TRBJ1-2,TRBV27,.,CASSLGGPGYGYTF,TGTGCCAGCAGTTTGGGGGGGCCGGGGTATGGCTACACCTTC
.,TRBJ2-3,TRBV25-1,TRBD1,CASSRTGVGTDTQYF,TGTGCCAGCAGTAGGACAGGGGTTGGGACAGATACGCAGTATTTT
.,TRBJ1-2,TRBV7-9,TRBD1,CASSPTGTVRLNYGYTF,TGTGCCAGCAGCCCAACCGGGACAGTCCGATTAAACTATGGCTACACCTTC
.,TRBJ2-7,TRBV19,TRBD1,CASSIVGTGLHEQYF,TGTGCCAGTAGTATAGTCGGGACAGGGCTCCACGAGCAGTACTTC
.,TRBJ1-2,TRBV21-1,.,CASSKTGSYGYTF,TGTGCCAGCAGCAAGACAGGGAGCTATGGCTACACCTTC
.,TRBJ2-2,TRBV19,TRBD2,CASSRPGLATNTGELFF,TGTGCCAGTAGCCGTCCTGGACTAGCGACGAACACCGGGGAGCTGTTTTTT
.,TRBJ1-5,TRBV28,.,CASSLIPRGVYQPQHF,TGTGCCAGCAGTTTAATTCCCAGGGGTGTGTATCAGCCCCAGCATTTT
.,TRBJ2-7,TRBV5-1,TRBD1,CASSLLDRGRYEQYF,TGCGCCAGCAGCCTCCTGGACAGGGGGCGCTACGAGCAGTACTTC
.,TRBJ2-5,TRBV4-2,TRBD2,CASSQQRDLGETQYF,TGTGCCAGCAGCCAGCAGCGGGATCTAGGAGAGACCCAGTACTTC
.,TRBJ2-7,TRBV11-2,TRBD2,CASSYGGSEQYF,TGTGCCAGCAGCTACGGCGGGAGCGAGCAGTACTTC
.,TRBJ2-1,TRBV6-5,TRBD1,CASRETGGWNEQFF,TGTGCCAGCCGGGAGACAGGGGGCTGGAATGAGCAGTTCTTC
.,TRBJ2-3,TRBV30,.,CAWSVASDTQYF,TGTGCCTGGAGTGTAGCTTCAGATACGCAGTATTTT
.,TRBJ1-2,TRBV6-6,.,CASSPPRYQDYGYTF,TGTGCCAGCAGCCCGCCCCGATATCAGGACTATGGCTACACCTTC
few,TRBJ1-5,TRBV30,.,CAWSGQLNNQPQHF,TGTGCCTGGAGTGGACAGTTAAACAATCAGCCCCAGCATTTT
.,TRBJ1-1,TRBV28,.,CASSSPLRREMNTEAFF,TGTGCCAGCAGTTCACCTCTTCGGCGGGAAATGAACACTGAAGCTTTCTTT
.,TRBJ1-2,TRBV5-1,.,CASNLGRGTLNYGYTF,TGCGCCAGCAATCTCGGGCGCGGGACCCTTAACTATGGCTACACCTTC
.,TRBJ2-3,TRBV19,TRBD2,CASSPEPGLAGVEDTQYF,TGTGCCAGTAGTCCAGAACCCGGACTAGCGGGAGTCGAAGATACGCAGTATTTT
few,TRBJ2-1,TRBV7-3,TRBD1,CASSPSGTVTYNEQFF,TGTGCCAGCAGCCCTAGTGGGACAGTAACCTACAATGAGCAGTTCTTC
.,TRBJ2-1,TRBV7-9,TRBD2,CASSAQRLAGGPGQFF,TGTGCCAGCAGCGCCCAGAGACTAGCGGGAGGGCCGGGGCAGTTCTTC
once,TRBJ2-3,TRBV6-4,TRBD1,CASSVPGQGRTDTQYF,TGTGCCAGCAGTGTTCCGGGACAGGGACGCACAGATACGCAGTATTTT
.,TRBJ1-1,TRBV6-6,TRBD1,CASRATGGGTEAFF,TGTGCCAGCAGAGCGACAGGGGGCGGCACTGAAGCTTTCTTT
.,TRBJ1-2,TRBV6-6,TRBD1,CASRAGTGGNYGYTF,TGTGCCAGCAGAGCTGGGACAGGGGGCAACTATGGCTACACCTTC
.,TRBJ1-4,TRBV5-4,TRBD1,CASSLDRGLANEKLFF,TGTGCCAGCAGCCTGGACAGGGGGCTGGCTAATGAAAAACTGTTTTTT
.,TRBJ2-7,TRBV2,.,CASSVSAAPGSYEQYF,TGTGCCAGCAGTGTGAGCGCGGCCCCGGGCTCCTACGAGCAGTACTTC
.,TRBJ1-5,TRBV30,TRBD1,CAWSHRGRQPQHF,TGTGCCTGGAGTCACAGGGGACGTCAGCCCCAGCATTTT
.,TRBJ2-5,TRBV25-1,.,CASSEWVGGYEETQYF,TGTGCCAGCAGTGAATGGGTCGGAGGGTATGAGGAGACCCAGTACTTC
.,TRBJ2-2,TRBV6-5,.,CASSYKGLAGELFF,TGTGCCAGCAGTTACAAGGGCCTAGCAGGAGAGCTGTTTTTT
once,TRBJ2-2,TRBV7-3,.,CASSSPGTGELFF,TGTGCCAGCAGCTCCCCGGGCACCGGGGAGCTGTTTTTT